The subject of this entry is one T cell receptor (beta chain). At one end the junction does not follow the germline gene, possibly because of a read error. The CDR3 extends over 13 amino acids. Germline V CDR1 and CDR2: GTSNPN, SVGIG (reference sequence). Amplification yielded TCR beta CDR3 regions, with RNA transcripts as the source. First-round RT-PCR with HTBI primers amplified the TCR CDR3 region. TCRdb ran MiXCR on the multiplex PCR reads and lists one entry per CDR3 protein. This table has under 70,000 distinct CDR3 sequences, approximately 53% appearing once. These data originate in a study of T cells in Graves' hyperthyroidism and ophthalmopathy. For the study at large: Peripheral blood was obtained at initial diagnosis, preceding any treatment.

Each diagnosis was grounded in clinical symptoms, serum thyroxine and TRAb, thyroid ultrasound, and orbital computed tomography. It was around 10 ml of fresh peripheral blood that supplied the PBMCs. The TCR comes from a woman aged 55-70 years with Graves' ophthalmopathy. The sample consisted of blood. The chain links TRBV30 to TRBJ1-1; perhaps TRBD1 as D (5 bases). The CDR3 nucleotides are TGTGCCTGGAGTGTACGACAGACCGGCCCAGCTTCCTTT. Protein sequence: CAWSVRQTGPASF.